The rows below give T cell receptor beta chains drawn from one sample of a study of blood T cell repertoires in COVID-19. Measured with immunoSEQ multiplex PCR; TCRdb has only the in-frame clones, and not every one. The sample has tens of thousands of clones; 70% to 90% are singletons. What was sequenced was peripheral blood. Every receptor here comes from an elderly woman with active COVID-19. The CDR3 runs from the conserved cysteine through the conserved F or W. Fields, in order: J gene, D gene, clone size, V gene, CDR3 protein, CDR3 DNA. The D gene is left open where the match is weak. Size values are once, few and many counts, or a class for expanded clones, and some rows have none.

TRBJ1-5 | TRBD1 | . | TRBV5-6 | CASSLGTGEYQPQHF | TGTGCCAGCAGCTTAGGGACAGGCGAGTATCAGCCCCAGCATTTT
TRBJ1-5 | TRBD1 | . | TRBV7-2 | CASSPHPTGGQPQHF | TGTGCCAGCAGCCCGCACCCGACAGGGGGTCAGCCCCAGCATTTT
TRBJ2-5 | . | . | TRBV6-5 | CASSIGGSETQYF | TGTGCCAGCTCAATAGGGGGTAGTGAGACCCAGTACTTC
TRBJ2-4 | TRBD1 | . | TRBV7-2 | CASSLSGTVNIQYF | TGTGCCAGCAGCTTATCTGGGACAGTCAACATTCAGTACTTC
TRBJ1-2 | . | . | TRBV7-9 | CASSPGGGGWANYGYTF | TGTGCCAGCAGTCCCGGAGGCGGGGGTTGGGCCAACTATGGCTACACCTTC
TRBJ2-5 | TRBD2 | . | TRBV5-1 | CASSSGLAGSGETQYF | TGCGCCAGCAGCTCCGGACTAGCGGGGTCGGGAGAGACCCAGTACTTC
TRBJ2-5 | TRBD1 | . | TRBV4-1 | CASSQRQGQETQYF | TGCGCCAGCAGCCAGAGACAGGGACAAGAGACCCAGTACTTC
TRBJ2-7 | TRBD2 | . | TRBV27 | CASSPRLAGVDEQYF | TGTGCCAGCAGTCCCCGACTAGCGGGGGTGGACGAGCAGTACTTC
TRBJ1-5 | . | . | TRBV10-3 | CAISERGLSNQPQHF | TGTGCCATCAGTGAGAGGGGGTTAAGCAATCAGCCCCAGCATTTT
TRBJ1-2 | TRBD1 | . | TRBV5-8 | CASSLATGPGYTF | TGTGCCAGCAGCTTAGCGACAGGGCCAGGCTACACCTTC
TRBJ2-1 | . | . | TRBV6-1 | CASSEMDSANEQFF | TGTGCCAGCAGTGAAATGGACTCGGCTAATGAGCAGTTCTTC
TRBJ2-5 | TRBD1 | . | TRBV7-2 | CASTPISGGAETQYF | TGTGCCAGCACCCCCATATCAGGGGGCGCAGAGACCCAGTACTTC
TRBJ2-5 | TRBD2 | . | TRBV27 | CASSFETPGLAGGLRETQYF | TGTGCCAGCAGTTTCGAGACACCGGGACTAGCGGGGGGCCTCCGGGAGACCCAGTACTTC
TRBJ2-5 | . | . | TRBV10-3 | CAISEREVETQYF | TGTGCCATCAGTGAGAGGGAGGTAGAGACCCAGTACTTC
TRBJ1-1 | . | . | TRBV4-2 | CASSQGAGAFF | TGTGCCAGCAGCCAGGGCGCGGGAGCTTTCTTT
TRBJ1-4 | . | . | TRBV18 | CASSPTTATNEKLFF | TGTGCCAGCTCACCAACCACAGCAACTAATGAAAAACTGTTTTTT
TRBJ1-1 | . | . | TRBV13 | CASSFTGRFTEAFF | TGTGCCAGCAGCTTCACAGGGCGGTTCACTGAAGCTTTCTTT
TRBJ2-1 | TRBD2 | . | TRBV7-9 | CASSRLTSGGFEQFF | TGTGCCAGCAGCCGCCTGACTAGCGGGGGGTTTGAGCAGTTCTTC
TRBJ1-2 | TRBD1 | . | TRBV27 | CASSLRTGSGGYTF | TGTGCCAGCAGTTTAAGGACAGGGAGTGGTGGCTACACCTTC
TRBJ2-5 | TRBD1 | . | TRBV19 | CASSFDRAGQETQYF | TGTGCCAGTAGCTTCGACAGGGCGGGTCAAGAGACCCAGTACTTC
TRBJ1-2 | . | once | TRBV5-4 | CASSYFGGAGYTF | TGTGCCAGCAGCTATTTTGGAGGGGCTGGCTACACCTTC
TRBJ1-1 | TRBD1 | . | TRBV5-1 | CASSLDRAGGTEAFF | TGCGCCAGCAGCTTGGATCGGGCAGGGGGCACTGAAGCTTTCTTT
TRBJ1-1 | . | . | TRBV7-8 | CASSLPGLSPEAFF | TGTGCCAGCAGCCTGCCGGGACTCAGCCCCGAAGCTTTCTTT
TRBJ2-7 | TRBD1 | . | TRBV6-6 | CASRSPQGVGSYEQYF | TGTGCCAGCAGGTCGCCACAGGGGGTGGGCTCCTACGAGCAGTACTTC
TRBJ2-3 | TRBD2 | . | TRBV7-2 | CASSLARTSGGSDTQYF | TGTGCCAGCAGCTTAGCCCGGACTAGCGGGGGGTCAGATACGCAGTATTTT
TRBJ1-3 | . | . | TRBV3-1/TRBV3-2 | CASSQEQPSGNTIYF | TGTGCCAGCAGCCAAGAACAGCCCTCTGGAAACACCATATATTTT
TRBJ2-7 | . | . | TRBV11-2 | CASSLKLGGNDYEQYF | TGTGCCAGCAGCCTTAAGTTGGGGGGTAACGACTACGAGCAGTACTTC
TRBJ1-4 | . | . | TRBV2 | CARGRGGEKLFF | TGTGCCAGGGGACGAGGGGGTGAAAAACTGTTTTTT
TRBJ1-2 | TRBD1 | few | TRBV6-1 | CASSAWTGGENYGYTF | TGTGCCAGCAGTGCTTGGACAGGGGGTGAGAACTATGGCTACACCTTC